The clone carrying this T cell receptor (beta chain) was seen only a few times. Its target is unknown. This sample was included in a study of vaccination and CD4 T cells after COVID-19. In the study overall: Stimulation of the cells used overlapping spike peptide pools from SARS-CoV-2 and from the common cold coronaviruses HCoV-NL63, HCoV-OC43 and HCoV-229E.

Trimming stripped 6 bases from V and 5 bases from J, with 14 bases between. The CDR3 is 14 amino acids. CDR1 is MNHNS, CDR2 SASEGT, per germline. Once obtained from cultured CD4+ T cells, the DNA was sequenced using the Oncomine TCR Beta short-read assay. MiXCR, run by TCRdb on the PCR reads, gives a single entry per CDR3 protein. This sample has about 19,000 distinct CDR3 sequences, with roughly 42% found just once. Treatment given: roughly 10-day PBMC culture with coronavirus spike peptide pools or control peptides (ViraFEST assay). Sequencing was performed on CD4+ T cells from blood, cultured in vitro, taken before SARS-CoV-2 vaccination. The origin of this receptor is a human donor who had recovered from COVID-19. V usage is TRBV6-1 and J usage is TRBJ1-5; D may be TRBD1 (5 bases). The CDR3 here is CASSRVSLDQPQHF. The CDR3 DNA reads as TGTGCCAGCAGCAGGGTATCTTTAGATCAGCCCCAGCATTTT.